This TCR beta chain originates from a study of OX40 agonist ivuxolimab in advanced cancers. Background on the study: In this cohort, patients received ivuxolimab, an agonistic anti-OX40 (CD134) antibody. There were three patients with partial responses, one having hepatocellular carcinoma and two cutaneous melanoma.

People who had autoimmune disease history or systemic immunosuppression were excluded. This CDR3 spans 16 amino acids. CDR1 is MNHNY and CDR2 is SVGAGI in the germline V gene (reference sequence). Trimming removed 5 bases from V and 4 bases from J; junction bases left unmatched: 6. TCRdb's copy holds only in-frame clones and misses some; the assay was immunoSEQ multiplex PCR. The table has some 86,000 clones, 75% to 95% seen once. The source was CD4+ or CD8+ T cells sorted from blood, collected in a trial of the OX40 agonist ivuxolimab. This receptor was identified in an adult with an advanced solid tumor such as melanoma, head and neck, liver or kidney cancer. This chain connects TRBV6-6 to TRBJ1-4; 11 bases line up with TRBD1. CDR3 region: CASSPDRGPSNEKLFF. The DNA for the CDR3 is TGTGCCAGCAGTCCGGACAGGGGGCCAAGTAATGAAAAACTGTTTTTT.